This TCR beta chain is drawn from a study of T cells after yellow fever vaccination. Study-level points and caveats: Booster samples showed a return of most primary-vaccination clones (roughly 96% CD4, approximately 90% CD8). A weaker but faster secondary response was observed, peaking on day 5 versus 15. Repertoires obtained by FACS sorting could include abundant clonotypes that entered as contaminants from the bulk population.

Generation of TCR cDNA used 5'RACE template switching (which added a universal primer site and UMIs). MiXCR, run by TCRdb on the 5' RACE reads, gives a single entry per CDR3 protein. Among some 290,000 distinct CDR3 sequences listed, roughly 10% were seen once. Germline V gene lookup returns CDR1 LGHDT and CDR2 YNNKEL (reference sequence). The CDR3 runs 16 residues. With 3 bases removed from V and 0 bases from J, the gap between germline ends came to 12 bases. In regard to this clonotype: Its antigen is as yet unknown.

The chain is built from TRBV3-1 and TRBJ1-3, with D possibly TRBD1 on 5 matching bases. Sample: CD4+ T cells sorted from PBMCs, taken 45 days after the yellow fever booster vaccination. The receptor's source is a man younger than 35 who received the YFV17D yellow fever vaccine. CDR3 residues: CASSQRQSISGNTIYF. The DNA for the CDR3 is TGTGCCAGCAGCCAGAGACAGTCGATCTCTGGAAACACCATATATTTT.